A single T cell receptor (beta chain) is shown here with its context. Its binding antigen is unknown. No base-level quality is on record; no much larger clone is a single base apart. Participants in the prospective study were aged about 18 to 90 years, lived in over 20 United States geographic areas, and enrolled through a virtual design. In the prospective study, cohorts were assigned on the basis of participant-reported clinical history obtained from a screening survey and a study questionnaire. In the prospective study, whole blood, serum and a nasopharyngeal or oropharyngeal swab were collected from each participant by mobile phlebotomists. Over a roughly two-month period, participants in the prospective study had the option of providing additional blood draws and questionnaires. Blood samples from the prospective study were shipped frozen or at room temperature prior to DNA extraction. This specimen belongs to a study of blood T cell repertoires in COVID-19 (TCRdb year 2020). A note on the overall study: Samples covering the acute and convalescent phases of COVID-19 were provided by collaborators in the United States, Italy and Spain. The material from the prospective study consisted of cDNA or gDNA derived from T cells, B-cell-depleted T cells, or PBMCs. The dataset comprised deeply sampled blood TCRbeta repertoires from subjects exposed to, actively infected with, or recovered from COVID-19. The repertoires were released in a freely available public database meant as a resource for research on the immune response to SARS-CoV-2. Samples were obtained from the ongoing ImmuneRACE study (first 160 participants) and from 1,200 or so subjects provided by 6 global collaborators. The sample metadata nearly always contained a de-identified subject ID, COVID-19 status, age in years and sex. Where HLA class I and class II types were available, the types were taken from metadata supplied by the sample provider, not from assay-based typing.

The immunoSEQ Assay, a bias-controlled multiplex PCR, was used to amplify TCRbeta CDR3 regions from genomic DNA. The original methods were these. Nucleated cell counts per sample were estimated from amplification of reference gene primers within the assay. To quantify the absolute abundance of each unique TCRbeta CDR3 rearrangement, sequence reads were collapsed and filtered. Productive Simpson clonality was computed per sample as the square root of Simpson's diversity index over productive rearrangements. Held by TCRdb, this immuneACCESS table contains in-frame sequences only and omits some clones. Under half of the omission traces to an unresolved V gene where checked; the cause of the rest is unknown. D and trimming were read from the DNA, whereas the V and J calls and clone size are those reported in that table. The sample includes around 420,000 clones, with roughly 86% observed a single time. The ten largest clones take up more than 2% of the sample.

From V the trimming removes 6 bases and from J it removes 7 bases, while the gene matches leave 9 bases of the junction unaccounted for. From its cysteine to its phenylalanine, the CDR3 spans 15 amino acids. Left in the record is the CDR3 DNA by itself, 45 bases read in frame from the first base. Sequences MNHEY (CDR1) and SVGAGI (CDR2) are obtained from the germline V gene. Study-wide conclusions, independent of this receptor: Clinical and demographic metadata were provided uncurated, with the amount varying by source and participant.

This TCR came from a woman aged 40 to 49 with acute COVID-19. Sequencing input: PBMCs or T cells enriched from blood (not recorded which). The chain is made from TRBV6-5 and TRBJ1-5, with TRBD1 matching 10 junction bases. The DNA sequence is TGTGCCAGCAGCCCAATCGGGACAGGGGCACAGCCCCAGCATTTT. Translation gives CASSPIGTGAQPQHF.